The T cell receptor beta chain under discussion was sequenced for a study of blood T cells in healthy people across ages. A few counts support this clonotype. Next came a second PCR, run for about 6 to 12 cycles, which used a sample-barcoded 5' primer along with a J-beta primer mix. TCRdb used MiXCR to reprocess the 5' RACE reads, holding one entry per CDR3 protein. The sample has about 670,000 distinct CDR3 sequences, over 40% seen once; the top ten hold about 30%. CDR1 is MNHEY, CDR2 SVGEGT, per germline. The CDR3 length is 14 residues. Trimming removed 6 bases from V and 1 base from J, with 12 bases in between.

The chain recombines TRBV6-2 or TRBV6-3 with TRBJ1-1; a weak D match, TRBD1 (5 bases). The TCR was taken from a man older than 75 in good health. The material sequenced was blood. CDR3 in amino acids: CASRGRDGNTEAFF. The DNA for the CDR3 is TGTGCCAGCAGGGGCAGGGACGGGAACACTGAAGCTTTCTTT.